This T cell receptor (beta chain) derives from a study of quantifying T cell responses using KT2 cells. In the study overall: cDNA was made from DNase-treated RNA using alpha and beta constant primers.

This clonotype was detected many times. An oligo carrying a UMI was ligated to the cDNA 3' end. The first PCR ran around 4 cycles with an equimolar RC1.1 and RC1.2 beta primer mix. MiXCR was run by TCRdb on the UMI-ligation and nested PCR reads, yielding one entry per CDR3 protein. Here the sample spans tens of thousands of distinct CDR3 sequences, approximately 10% being singletons. Germline-derived CDR1 and CDR2 are DFQATT and SNEGSKA (reference sequence). The V gene lost 4 bases and the J gene lost 1 base, with 15 bases spanning the gap. This CDR3 region has 15 residues. Sequences were obtained from PBMCs spiked with cells of the T cell clone KT2. V is TRBV20-1 and J is TRBJ2-3; TRBD2 might be the D (5 bases). The clonotype comes from a human donor. The CDR3 spells CSATGSMRGTDTQYF. The CDR3 nucleotides read TGCAGTGCTACTGGCTCAATGAGGGGCACAGATACGCAGTATTTT.